The sequence of this T cell receptor beta chain was determined in a study of blood T cell repertoires in COVID-19. For the study at large: Samples representing acute and convalescent COVID-19 were sourced from the United States, Italy and Spain. PBMCs, B-cell-depleted T cells, or T cells were the source of the cDNA or gDNA that made up the material.

Sequenced by immunoSEQ multiplex PCR; TCRdb stores in-frame clones only, minus some. The repertoire consists of approximately 160,000 clones, with around 84% occurring once and the leading ten covering 0.58%. This CDR3 has 15 amino acids. V lost 5 bases, J lost 7 bases, and 20 bases lay in between. Germline CDR1 is MDHEN and CDR2 is SYDVKM. The Seattle patients joined while their infection was active and were tracked longitudinally afterward. This rearrangement joins TRBV28 to TRBJ1-2, with D perhaps matching TRBD1 (6 bases). The specimen sequenced was peripheral blood. This receptor was taken from a man aged 55 to 70 with COVID-19, enrolled during active disease. DNA of the CDR3: TGTGCCAGCAGTCCGAACCACGCAGGGGAGGGTGGCTACACCTTC. This codes for CASSPNHAGEGGYTF.